A single sample gave rise to the 31 T cell receptor beta chains below, sequenced in a study of PD-1 blockade in classical Hodgkin lymphoma. Sequencing used immunoSEQ multiplex PCR; TCRdb keeps in-frame clones, though not all of them. The sample consists of some 150,000 clones, 78% of them appearing once. In every patient, relapse followed autologous stem cell transplantation, while exposure to brentuximab vedotin differed. Sequencing used peripheral blood mononuclear cells (PBMCs), obtained before the second cycle of nivolumab. These receptors were collected from a human donor with classical Hodgkin lymphoma.

The rearrangement joins TRBV6-5 to TRBJ2-1; D gene ambiguous. Germline loops: CDR1 MNHEY, CDR2 SVGAGI. V was trimmed by 5 bases and J by 10 bases, leaving 9 bases between them. The CDR3 covers 11 residues. In DNA form, the CDR3 reads TGTGCCAGCAGTACATCTCGGGAGCAGTTCTTC. Protein sequence: CASSTSREQFF.

V usage is TRBV6-1 and J usage is TRBJ2-1; 12 positions agree with TRBD1. This CDR3 is built from 15 residues. CDR1 and CDR2 from the germline V gene are MNHNS and SASEGT. Unmatched junction bases numbered 9, after V lost 7 bases and J lost 8 bases. The CDR3 here is CASNSGTGGSDEQFF. The CDR3 nucleotides are TGTGCCAGCAACTCCGGGACAGGGGGCTCTGATGAGCAGTTCTTC.

This sequence joins TRBV7-2 and TRBJ2-3, with 7 positions matching TRBD1. Germline assignment: CDR1 SGHTA and CDR2 FQGNSA. The CDR3 is 14 residues long. The ends lost 5 bases at V and 5 bases at J; junction bases unmatched: 7. The CDR3 sequence: CASSRDSFRDTQYF. CDR3 in DNA: TGTGCCAGCAGCAGGGACAGCTTCAGAGATACGCAGTATTTT.

The chain has TRBV4-2 and TRBJ2-5, with D possibly being TRBD2 (6 bases). Trimming stripped 0 bases from V and 5 bases from J, with 16 bases between. The CDR3 totals 16 residues. In germline, CDR1 is LGHNA, CDR2 YNFKEQ. CDR3 DNA: TGTGCCAGCAGCCAAGATTTCGGGGGAGGCGGGGAGACCCAGTACTTC. Translation: CASSQDFGGGGETQYF.

This rearrangement joins TRBV5-4 to TRBJ2-7, with D perhaps matching TRBD2 (5 bases). Germline loops: CDR1 SGHNT, CDR2 YYREEE (reference sequence). The CDR3 covers 15 residues. The germline V and J ends were trimmed by 4 bases and 1 base, with 15 bases remaining between them. The CDR3 sequence: CASSPPSAASYEQYF. DNA for the CDR3: TGTGCCAGCAGCCCGCCATCAGCGGCGTCCTACGAGCAGTACTTC.

As regards this clone: The identical CDR3 is also encoded by other nucleotide sequences in the sample. The V gene is TRBV10-3, the J gene TRBJ1-5, with 9 bases lining up with TRBD1. The CDR3 sequence is 14 residues long. Germline CDR1 reads ENHRY; CDR2 reads SYGVKD. V gave up 5 bases and J gave up 2 bases; unmatched junction bases: 1. This CDR3 reads CAISRTGGNQPQHF. In DNA, the CDR3 is TGTGCCATCAGTAGGACAGGGGGCAATCAGCCCCAGCATTTT.

The CDR3 region is CASSPRGIRETQYF. As DNA, the CDR3 is TGTGCCAGCTCACCGAGGGGCATCCGAGAGACCCAGTACTTC. The rearrangement joins TRBV18 to TRBJ2-5, with D tentatively TRBD1 or TRBD2 (5 bases each). The length of the CDR3 is 14 residues. V gave up 3 bases and J gave up 4 bases, with 12 bases separating them. Per the germline V gene, CDR1 is KGHSH and CDR2 is LQKENI.

The J gene is TRBJ2-1, the V gene TRBV9; tentative D call: TRBD2 (5 bases). The V end was cut by 5 bases, the J end by 8 bases, with 11 bases between. The germline CDR1 and CDR2 sequences are SGDLS and YYNGEE. The CDR3 loop spans 12 amino acids. CDR3 nucleotides: TGTGCCAGCAGGGGGAGTAGATATGAGCAGTTCTTC. This codes for CASRGSRYEQFF.

The CDR3 sequence: CASSVRAGSSGNTIYF. In nucleotides, the CDR3 is TGTGCCAGCAGCGTACGGGCGGGGAGCTCTGGAAACACCATATATTTT. V is TRBV9 and J is TRBJ1-3, with D unresolved. The CDR3 consists of 16 residues. The V end was cut by 1 base, the J end by 0 bases, with 11 bases between. Germline CDR1 is SGDLS and CDR2 is YYNGEE.

The rearrangement links TRBV7-8 to TRBJ1-2, with D possibly TRBD1 on 5 matching bases. Germline-derived CDR1 and CDR2 are SGHVS and FQNEAQ. CDR3 length: 15 amino acids. V lost 3 bases, J lost 3 bases, and 14 bases lay in between. CDR3 nucleotide sequence: TGTGCCAGCAGCTTGGGGCCTGCGGCCTACTATGGCTACACCTTC. Protein sequence: CASSLGPAAYYGYTF.

The V gene is TRBV7-9, the J gene TRBJ1-3; D unresolved. Germline V gives CDR1 SEHNR, CDR2 FQNEAQ (reference sequence). Trimming took off 4 bases at V and 0 bases at J, with 10 bases between the two ends. The CDR3 runs to 15 residues. CDR3: CASSSGLHSGNTIYF. DNA of the CDR3: TGTGCCAGCAGCTCTGGACTGCACTCTGGAAACACCATATATTTT.

This clone was observed many times. The gene calls are TRBV5-1 and TRBJ2-7; 7 bases map to TRBD1. After removal of 4 bases from V and 0 bases from J, the junction contained 10 bases not matched to a gene. This CDR3 has 16 residues. Per the germline V gene, CDR1 is SGHRS and CDR2 is YFSETQ. CDR3 protein: CASSTRDSFSSYEQYF. The CDR3 DNA reads TGCGCCAGCAGCACCCGGGACAGCTTTAGCTCCTACGAGCAGTACTTC.

The gene calls are TRBV7-6 and TRBJ1-1; D remains unclear. The germline V and J ends were trimmed by 5 bases and 3 bases, with 10 bases remaining between them. This CDR3 spans 13 amino acids. Germline V CDR1 and CDR2: SGHVS, FNYEAQ. The CDR3 nucleotides read TGTGCCAGCAGCCTATCCCGGGACACTGAAGCTTTCTTT. It encodes CASSLSRDTEAFF.

The CDR3 protein is CAIGVGQPQHF. The CDR3 coding sequence is TGTGCCATCGGGGTCGGCCAGCCCCAGCATTTT. The V gene is TRBV6-5, the J gene TRBJ1-5; D uncertain. The CDR3 is 11 residues long. V was pared by 10 bases and J by 7 bases, with 11 bases between. The germline CDR1 and CDR2 sequences are MNHEY and SVGAGI.

This chain uses TRBV6-5 with TRBJ1-1; the D gene is possibly TRBD1 (5 bases). CDR1 is MNHEY and CDR2 is SVGAGI in the germline V gene. Trimming pared 5 bases from V and 4 bases from J, leaving 14 bases between. This CDR3 comprises 14 residues. The CDR3 DNA is TGTGCCAGCAGTACCACAGGAGGGGCCACTGAAGCTTTCTTT. Translation: CASSTTGGATEAFF.

This sequence joins TRBV4-1 and TRBJ2-7; 9 bases are a match to TRBD2. Germline V gene lookup returns CDR1 MGHRA and CDR2 YSYEKL. The trim removed 1 base at V and 0 bases at J, leaving 10 bases unmatched. The CDR3 has 18 residues. Here the CDR3 reads CASSQAYSSGASSYEQYF. The CDR3 DNA reads TGCGCCAGCAGCCAAGCGTATTCTAGCGGGGCAAGCTCCTACGAGCAGTACTTC.

The CDR3 DNA reads as TGTGCCAGTAGTATACATAGCCGGGACAATCAGCCCCAGCATTTT. Protein sequence: CASSIHSRDNQPQHF. The chain combines TRBV19 with TRBJ1-5; D call uncertain. Germline assignment: CDR1 LNHDA and CDR2 SQIVND (reference sequence). Deletions cut 2 bases from V and 3 bases from J, with 11 bases between. CDR3 length: 15 residues.

The J gene is TRBJ2-5, the V gene TRBV7-3; possibly TRBD2 for D (6 bases). V shed 0 bases and J shed 4 bases, with 6 bases lying between them. This CDR3 spans 13 amino acids. Germline-derived CDR1 and CDR2 are SGHTA and FQGTGA. CDR3 nucleotide sequence: TGTGCCAGCAGCTTAACGGGAGGAGAGACCCAGTACTTC. This codes for CASSLTGGETQYF.

This chain uses TRBV6-5 with TRBJ2-7; 11 bases align to TRBD2. The CDR3 length is 14 residues. Germline V gene sequence: CDR1 MNHEY, CDR2 SVGAGI. Unmatched junction bases numbered 2, after V lost 2 bases and J lost 5 bases. The CDR3 sequence: CASSYGTSGHEQYF. In DNA, the CDR3 is TGTGCCAGCAGTTACGGGACTAGCGGACACGAGCAGTACTTC.

The chain recombines TRBV6-6 with TRBJ2-1; 10 positions agree with TRBD2. Trimming took 5 bases from V and 4 from J; bases not matched to a gene: 8. There are 16 residues in the CDR3. CDR1 is MNHNY and CDR2 is SVGAGI in the germline V gene (reference sequence). The CDR3 region has the DNA TGTGCCAGCAGTGCGAACAGCGGGGGGGCTTACAATGAGCAGTTCTTC. The encoded protein is CASSANSGGAYNEQFF.

V is TRBV7-2 and J is TRBJ2-7, with D perhaps TRBD1 (5 bases). Between the trimmed V and J ends, which lost 4 bases and 3 bases, there was a span of 16 bases. This CDR3 has 15 amino acids. The V gene's germline CDR1 is SGHTA and CDR2 FQGNSA. This CDR3 is CASSSDGRAIYEQYF. CDR3 DNA: TGTGCCAGCAGCTCCGATGGCAGGGCAATCTACGAGCAGTACTTC.

The chain employs TRBV13 and TRBJ1-2, with D possibly being TRBD1 (5 bases). The CDR3 runs to 13 residues. Trimming shortened V by 5 bases and J by 2 bases, and 9 bases separated the two germline ends. Per the germline V gene, CDR1 is PRHDT and CDR2 is FYEKMQ (reference sequence). CDR3 protein: CASSINRNYGYTF. The CDR3 DNA is TGTGCCAGCAGCATTAACAGGAACTATGGCTACACCTTC.

This clone has a handful of counts. The gene calls are TRBV7-2 and TRBJ2-7, with no clear D. Deletions cut 3 bases from V and 4 bases from J, with 10 bases between. Germline CDR1 and CDR2: SGHTA and FQGNSA. The CDR3 has 13 residues. The CDR3 DNA follows: TGTGCCAGCAGCTTGAAAAAGGGTTACGAGCAGTACTTC. Translation: CASSLKKGYEQYF.

The chain carries TRBV9 and TRBJ2-7; 7 nucleotides agree with TRBD2. V was pared by 0 bases and J by 4 bases, with 4 bases of the junction left unmatched. The CDR3 is made up of 14 amino acids. Germline loops: CDR1 SGDLS, CDR2 YYNGEE. The CDR3 DNA sequence: TGTGCCAGCAGCGTAGCTCTGGGGGGGTACGAGCAGTACTTC. Translating it yields CASSVALGGYEQYF.

V usage is TRBV5-6 and J usage is TRBJ2-2; TRBD1 is a possible D gene (6 bases). Germline CDR1 and CDR2: SGHDT and YYEEEE. Between the trimmed V and J ends, which lost 0 bases and 3 bases, there was a span of 9 bases. The CDR3 contains 15 residues. CDR3 in DNA: TGTGCCAGCAGCTTGGGGACAGAATACACCGGGGAGCTGTTTTTT. It translates to CASSLGTEYTGELFF. Full variable domain (remainder filled in from reference TRBV5-6 and TRBJ2-2): DAGVTQSPTHLIKTRGQQVTLRCSPKSGHDTVSWYQQALGQGPQFIFQYYEEEERQRGNFPDRFSGHQFPNYSSELNVNALLLGDSALYLCASSLGTEYTGELFFGEGSRLTVL.

The rearrangement joins TRBV30 to TRBJ1-1; 7 nucleotides align to TRBD1. CDR3 size: 17 residues. With V trimmed by 0 bases and J by 5 bases, 15 bases remained unmatched. Germline loops: CDR1 GTSNPN, CDR2 SVGIG (reference sequence). CDR3 sequence reads: CAWSVLHGLGRGTEAFF. The CDR3 DNA sequence: TGTGCCTGGAGTGTACTCCATGGGCTGGGCAGGGGGACTGAAGCTTTCTTT.

This clone was observed a handful of times. The chain has TRBV5-4 and TRBJ2-2, with no clear D. Germline V gene lookup returns CDR1 SGHNT and CDR2 YYREEE (reference sequence). The CDR3 spans 13 residues. V lost 7 bases and J lost 7, with 14 bases in between. The CDR3 DNA reads as TGTGCCAGCCAAGGTGGACGGCGCGGGGAGCTGTTTTTT. Protein sequence: CASQGGRRGELFF.

The chain is built from TRBV27 and TRBJ1-3; D unclear. Germline values: CDR1 MNHEY, CDR2 SMNVEV (reference sequence). This CDR3 spans 14 amino acids. The germline V and J ends were trimmed by 5 bases and 6 bases, with 14 bases remaining between them. In DNA form, the CDR3 reads TGTGCCAGCAGTCTAGTTCCGGAGGCAAACACCATATATTTT. Protein: CASSLVPEANTIYF.

The V and J genes are TRBV28 and TRBJ2-1; 9 bases are a match to TRBD1. The V gene's germline CDR1 is MDHEN and CDR2 SYDVKM. The CDR3 totals 17 residues. Trimming cost V 6 bases and J 5 bases; bases outside gene matches: 14. The CDR3 DNA reads TGTGCCAGCAGCCATTTCCCGGGACAGGGTAGTGACAATGAGCAGTTCTTC. Its translation is CASSHFPGQGSDNEQFF.

The chain employs TRBV5-1 and TRBJ2-3; the D gene is possibly TRBD2 (5 bases). Trimming stripped 0 bases from V and 6 bases from J, with 11 bases between. There are 14 residues in the CDR3. From germline, CDR1 is SGHRS and CDR2 YFSETQ. DNA for the CDR3: TGCGCCAGCAGCTTGGTTAGTGGGGAGGATACGCAGTATTTT. Translated: CASSLVSGEDTQYF.

V gene TRBV5-8 combines with J gene TRBJ1-1; maybe TRBD1 (5 bases). The CDR3 is made up of 12 amino acids. V lost 4 bases to trimming and J lost 11 bases, with 15 bases between them. Germline CDR1 SGHTS, CDR2 YDEGEE. CDR3 sequence (DNA): TGTGCCAGCAGCCCTCGGACCTACAGGGCTTTCTTT. It yields the protein CASSPRTYRAFF.